This T cell receptor beta chain comes out of a study of cytomegalovirus exposure and HLA in healthy donors. A multiplex PCR was run with 60 Vbeta primers and 13 Jbeta primers. TCRdb's table, derived via immunoSEQ multiplex PCR, lists solely in-frame clones and lacks some. The sample carries approximately 110,000 clones, about 79% recorded once. Of note for this clone: Its matching antigen is unknown.

The CDR3 is 14 amino acids. The germline CDR1 and CDR2 sequences are KGHSH and LQKENI. V gave up 2 bases and J gave up 8 bases, with 12 bases separating them. Whole-study results and caveats: A previous analysis found most TCR beta V segments productive roughly 90% or roughly 30% of the time. Researchers reported in a later analysis that a missense DCLRE1C variant was tied to TCR beta V- and J-gene trimming.

The V and J genes are TRBV18 and TRBJ1-4; a possible D gene is TRBD1 (6 bases). This sequence was found in a man between 45 and 60 years old in good health and CMV-seronegative. Input material: PBMCs. The CDR3 here is CASSPVGAGEKLFF. The CDR3 DNA follows: TGTGCCAGCTCACCAGTGGGGGCCGGCGAAAAACTGTTTTTT.